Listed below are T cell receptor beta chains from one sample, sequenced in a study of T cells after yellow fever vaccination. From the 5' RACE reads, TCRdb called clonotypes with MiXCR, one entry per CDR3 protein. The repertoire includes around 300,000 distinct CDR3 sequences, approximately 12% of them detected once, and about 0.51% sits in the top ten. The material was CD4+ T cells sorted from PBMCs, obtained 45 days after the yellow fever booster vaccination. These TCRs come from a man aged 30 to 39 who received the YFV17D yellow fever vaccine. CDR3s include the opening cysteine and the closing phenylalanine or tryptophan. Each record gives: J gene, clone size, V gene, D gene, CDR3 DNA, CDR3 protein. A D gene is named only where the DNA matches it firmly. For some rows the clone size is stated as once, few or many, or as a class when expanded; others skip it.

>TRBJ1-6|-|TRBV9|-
TGTGCCAGCAGCGTAGTGGGTGCTAATTCACCCCTCCACTTT
CASSVVGANSPLHF
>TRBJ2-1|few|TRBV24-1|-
TGTGCCACCAGTGACCGACTTTCGGGCAATGAGCAGTTCTTC
CATSDRLSGNEQFF
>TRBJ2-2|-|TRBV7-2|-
TGTGCCAGCAGCGGCCCAGTCCTTGGGGGGGAGCTGTTTTTT
CASSGPVLGGELFF
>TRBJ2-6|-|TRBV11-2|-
TGTGCCAGCAGCCCCGGAGTGGCCAACGTCCTGACTTTC
CASSPGVANVLTF
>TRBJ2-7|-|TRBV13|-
TGTGCCAGCAGCCACGGCGCGGGCGCCTCCTACGAGCAGTACTTC
CASSHGAGASYEQYF
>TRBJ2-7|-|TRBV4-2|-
TGTGCCAGCAGCCAAGGAGTCAGTGAATACGAGCAGTACTTC
CASSQGVSEYEQYF
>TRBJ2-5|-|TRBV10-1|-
TGCGCCAGCAGTGAAAGTTCGAGGGCAGGGGTCCAAGAGACCCAGTACTTC
CASSESSRAGVQETQYF
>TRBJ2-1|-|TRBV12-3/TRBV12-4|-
TGTGCCAGCAGTTTTGGGCAGATCAATGAGCAGTTCTTC
CASSFGQINEQFF
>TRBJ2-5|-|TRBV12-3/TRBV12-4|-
TGTGCCAGCAGTTTACAAGCGGCGCAAGAGACCCAGTACTTC
CASSLQAAQETQYF
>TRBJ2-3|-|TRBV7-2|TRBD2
TGTGCCAGCAGCATCCTTAGCGGGAACCCCCTGGATACGCAGTATTTT
CASSILSGNPLDTQYF
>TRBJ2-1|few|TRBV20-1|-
TGCAGTGCTAGCTGGCGGGTCGGTGGTAATGAGCAGTTCTTC
CSASWRVGGNEQFF
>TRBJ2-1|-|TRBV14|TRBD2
TGTGCCAGCAGCCCTACGCGGCCTAGCGGCTACAATGAGCAGTTCTTC
CASSPTRPSGYNEQFF
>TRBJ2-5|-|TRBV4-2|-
TGTGCCAGCAGCCAAGGGCTAACACAAGAGACCCAGTACTTC
CASSQGLTQETQYF
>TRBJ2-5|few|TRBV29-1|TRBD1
TGCAGCGTGCAAATCCCGGGACAGGGGAAGAACGGCCAAGAGACCCAGTACTTC
CSVQIPGQGKNGQETQYF
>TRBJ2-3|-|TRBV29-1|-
TGCAGTGTCCATACAGACACAGATACGCAGTATTTT
CSVHTDTDTQYF
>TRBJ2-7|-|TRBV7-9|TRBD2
TGTGCCAGCAGCTTAGCGCTGACTAGCTCCGCTTACGAGCAGTACTTC
CASSLALTSSAYEQYF
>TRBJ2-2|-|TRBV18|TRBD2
TGTGCCAGCTCACCCCAACTAGCGGCGAACACCGGGGAGCTGTTTTTT
CASSPQLAANTGELFF
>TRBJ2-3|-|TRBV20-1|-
TGCAGTGCTAGATATCCGGGAGTAGATACGCAGTATTTT
CSARYPGVDTQYF
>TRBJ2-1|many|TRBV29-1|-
TGCAGCGTTGCCAAGTGGTGGCAGGGAGGTTCCAATGAGCAGTTCTTC
CSVAKWWQGGSNEQFF
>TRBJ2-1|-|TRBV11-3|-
TGTGCCAGCAGCGAACGGGATGTCACCTACAATGAGCAGTTCTTC
CASSERDVTYNEQFF
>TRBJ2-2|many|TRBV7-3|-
TGTGCCAGCAGCAAGGGGTGGACGACCGGGGAGCTGTTTTTT
CASSKGWTTGELFF
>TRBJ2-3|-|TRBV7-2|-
TGTGCCAGCAGCCGCCTAAGCGGAGCTAGCACAGATACGCAGTATTTT
CASSRLSGASTDTQYF
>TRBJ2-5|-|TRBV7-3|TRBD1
TGTGCCAGCAGCACGACCGGGACAGCGAACGGGGCCCAGTACTTC
CASSTTGTANGAQYF
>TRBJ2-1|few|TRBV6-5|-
TGTGCCAGCAGTTCCCCTGCGACCCCAGGCCCAGTCCGTGAGCAGTTCTTC
CASSSPATPGPVREQFF
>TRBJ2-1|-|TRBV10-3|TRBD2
TGTGCCATCAGTGAGTCGACTAGCGGGACTAGGAATGAGCAGTTCTTC
CAISESTSGTRNEQFF
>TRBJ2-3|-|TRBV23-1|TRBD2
TGCGCCAGCAGTCCTAGTGAACTAGCGGATTCAACGATTAGCACAGATACGCAGTATTTT
CASSPSELADSTISTDTQYF
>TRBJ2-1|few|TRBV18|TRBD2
TGTGCCAGCTCACCCCCCACAGCGGGAGGGGTCAATGAGCAGTTCTTC
CASSPPTAGGVNEQFF
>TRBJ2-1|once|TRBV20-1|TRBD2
TGCAGTGGCAAGCGGGACGGCCGCAATGAGCAGTTCTTC
CSGKRDGRNEQFF
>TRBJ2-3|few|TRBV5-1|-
TGCGCCAGCAGCTTACGCCCTGACAGCACAGATACGCAGTATTTT
CASSLRPDSTDTQYF
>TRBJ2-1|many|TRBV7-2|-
TGTGCCAGCAGCTTAACTGCTTACAATGAGCAGTTCTTC
CASSLTAYNEQFF
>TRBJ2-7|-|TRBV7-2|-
TGTGCCAGCAGCTCAGGCACGGGGAACTACGAGCAGTACTTC
CASSSGTGNYEQYF
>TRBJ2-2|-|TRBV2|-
TGTGCCAGCAGCTCAGTGGCGGCCGGGGAGCTGTTTTTT
CASSSVAAGELFF
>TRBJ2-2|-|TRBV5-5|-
TGTGCCAGCAGCTTGTTCGGCACCGGGGAGCTGTTTTTT
CASSLFGTGELFF
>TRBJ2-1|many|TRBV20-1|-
TGCAGTGCTAGAGTAGGCAATGAGCAGTTCTTC
CSARVGNEQFF
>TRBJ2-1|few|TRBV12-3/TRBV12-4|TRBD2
TGTGCCAGCAGTTTCGGTAGCGGGAGAGGAAATGAGCAGTTCTTC
CASSFGSGRGNEQFF
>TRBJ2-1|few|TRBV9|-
TGTGCCAGCAGCGTGGATAGCTCCTACAATGAGCAGTTCTTC
CASSVDSSYNEQFF
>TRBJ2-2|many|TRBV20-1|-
TGCAGTGCTAGTAAGGGCAGGGTCGACACCGGGGAGCTGTTTTTT
CSASKGRVDTGELFF
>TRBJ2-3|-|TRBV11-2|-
TGTGCCAGCAGCGTGCGACAGTCCACAGATACGCAGTATTTT
CASSVRQSTDTQYF
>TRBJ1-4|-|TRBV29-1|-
TGCAGCGTCCGCAGGGTGGGAGCCGATGAAAAACTGTTTTTT
CSVRRVGADEKLFF
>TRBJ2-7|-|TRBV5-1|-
TGCGCCAGCAGCTCTGAGAACCTCTACGAGCAGTACTTC
CASSSENLYEQYF
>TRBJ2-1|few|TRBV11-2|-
TGTGCCAGCAGCTTACATGCCCCGTCCAGGGATTTCTACAATGAGCAGTTCTTC
CASSLHAPSRDFYNEQFF
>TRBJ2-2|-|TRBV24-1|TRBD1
TGTGCCACCAGTGACTCCGGGACAGGGATAACCGGGGAGCTGTTTTTT
CATSDSGTGITGELFF
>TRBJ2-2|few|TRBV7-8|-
TGTGCCAGCAGCACACGATCAGGTGCCGGGGAGCTGTTTTTT
CASSTRSGAGELFF
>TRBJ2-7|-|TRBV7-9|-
TGTGCCAGCAGATCGTGGCCGACGGACTACGAGCAGTACTTC
CASRSWPTDYEQYF
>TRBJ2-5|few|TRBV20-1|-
TGCAGTGCTAGCGCGACTAGGACGGCTCATAAGACCCAGTACTTC
CSASATRTAHKTQYF
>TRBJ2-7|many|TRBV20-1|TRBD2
TGCAGTGCTAGAGTTGCGGGAGTGGGCTACGAGCAGTACTTC
CSARVAGVGYEQYF
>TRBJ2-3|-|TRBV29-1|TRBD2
TGCAGCGTTGTAGGGGCGGTTTCTGCTAGCGGTAGTATAGATACGCAGTATTTT
CSVVGAVSASGSIDTQYF
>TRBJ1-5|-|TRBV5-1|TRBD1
TGCGCCAGCAGCAACCGACAGGGGGGTCAGCCCCAGCATTTT
CASSNRQGGQPQHF
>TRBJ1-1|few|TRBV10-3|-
TGTGCCATCAGTAGAGGTGAGAACACTGAAGCTTTCTTT
CAISRGENTEAFF
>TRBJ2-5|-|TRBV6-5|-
TGTGCCAACCAACTGGAGACCCAGTACTTC
CANQLETQYF
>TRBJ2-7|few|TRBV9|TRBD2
TGTGCCAGCAGCGCCTACGCAGGACTAGCGGGATTGTACGAGCAGTACTTC
CASSAYAGLAGLYEQYF
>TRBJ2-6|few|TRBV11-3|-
TGTGCCAGCAGCTCCAGGGGTCCCTCTGGGGCCAACGTCCTGACTTTC
CASSSRGPSGANVLTF
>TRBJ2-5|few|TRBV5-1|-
TGCGCCAGCAGCTTGGAGGCAGGGGCCTCCCCTTACCAAGAGACCCAGTACTTC
CASSLEAGASPYQETQYF
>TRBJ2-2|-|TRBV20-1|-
TGCAGTGCTAGAAGCGGGTCAGGGCGGATCACCGGGGAGCTGTTTTTT
CSARSGSGRITGELFF
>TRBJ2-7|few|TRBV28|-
TGTGCCAGCAGTCCCCCGGGAGCGTCTGGATACGAGCAGTACTTC
CASSPPGASGYEQYF
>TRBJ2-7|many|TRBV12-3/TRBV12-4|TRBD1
TGTGCCAGCAGTTTCCAGGGGGCCTACGAGCAGTACTTC
CASSFQGAYEQYF
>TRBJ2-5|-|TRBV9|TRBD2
TGTGCCAGCAGCAAGGCAGCGGGGGACCCTCGGGAGACCCAGTACTTC
CASSKAAGDPRETQYF
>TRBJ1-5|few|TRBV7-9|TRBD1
TGTGCCAGCAGCGAGCGACAGGGTCAGCCCCAGCATTTT
CASSERQGQPQHF
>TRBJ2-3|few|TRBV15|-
TGTGCCACCAGCAGAGATGGAGATACGCAGTATTTT
CATSRDGDTQYF